The 27 T cell receptor beta chains reported below all come from one sample, sequenced in a study of T cell repertoires in cytomegalovirus infection (dated by TCRdb to between 2017 and 2020). The instrument was an Illumina HiSeq 1500. TCRdb reran the public reads through fastp at Q25 and MiXCR, keeping productive beta chains. Every distinct CDR3 protein forms one entry, paired with its most common genes and DNA. For this sample the table gives about 310,000 distinct CDR3 sequences, of which approximately 25% were detected only once. The top ten clones comprise roughly 13% of the sample. These receptors are not linked to any known antigen. This specimen's treatment or condition label, interpreted: in vitro stimulation with specific CMV peptide epitopes to enrich CMV-specific T cells. The material sequenced was cultured PBMCs, taken from culture after CMV antigen stimulation. The receptors originated from a human donor in good health (CMV status not recorded). Some clones in this sample may be carry-over from other donors' samples.

V usage is TRBV4-2 and J usage is TRBJ1-3; D remains unclear. V was pared by 0 bases and J by 6 bases, with 15 bases between. CDR3 length: 16 amino acids. CDR1 is LGHNA and CDR2 is YNFKEQ in the germline V gene. The CDR3 is CASSQDLGSSENTIYF. The CDR3 DNA reads TGTGCCAGCAGCCAAGATCTGGGCAGTTCGGAAAACACCATATATTTT.

This clonotype was observed many times. This chain joins TRBV6-5 and TRBJ2-1, with TRBD2 matching over 7 bases. Losses at the gene ends were 5 bases for V and 0 bases for J; bases not matched to a gene: 4. CDR1 MNHEY and CDR2 SVGAGI come from the germline V gene. This CDR3 is 15 amino acids long. CDR3 in DNA: TGTGCCAGCAGTCACGAGCGGGACTCCTACAATGAGCAGTTCTTC. Encoded protein: CASSHERDSYNEQFF.

V and J are TRBV6-8 and TRBJ1-6; D is unclear. The CDR3 extends over 14 amino acids. V was pared by 5 bases and J by 3 bases, with 8 bases between. CDR1 MNHGY and CDR2 SAAAGT come from the germline V gene. The CDR3 bases are TGTGCCAGCAGTACGGGCAGCTATAATTCACCCCTCCACTTT. Its protein is CASSTGSYNSPLHF.

This clonotype was counted only a few times. The J gene is TRBJ2-7, the V gene TRBV6-2 or TRBV6-3, with D perhaps TRBD1 or TRBD2 (5 bases each). The CDR3 is made up of 15 amino acids. CDR1 MNHEY and CDR2 SVGEGT come from the germline V gene. V was cut by 5 bases and J by 3 bases, with 17 bases left in between. The CDR3 is CASSLSGTGIYEQYF. CDR3 bases: TGTGCCAGCAGTCTCTCCGGGACGGGAATCTACGAGCAGTACTTC.

The genes are TRBV7-6 and TRBJ1-2; a possible D gene is TRBD1 (5 bases). Trimming stripped 5 bases from V and 9 bases from J, with 10 bases between. Germline V gives CDR1 SGHVS, CDR2 FNYEAQ. The CDR3 consists of 11 residues. CDR3 in amino acids: CASSQGDSYTF. For the CDR3, the DNA is TGTGCCAGCAGCCAAGGGGATAGCTACACCTTC.

This clonotype was found a few times. This chain connects TRBV11-3 to TRBJ2-1; tentatively, D is TRBD2 (6 bases). Germline-derived CDR1 and CDR2 are SGHNT and YENEEA. Trimming pared 7 bases from V and 1 base from J, leaving 11 bases between. There are 14 residues in the CDR3. The CDR3 reads CASTVAVSYNEQFF. The CDR3 coding sequence is TGTGCCAGCACCGTAGCGGTTTCCTACAATGAGCAGTTCTTC. The full variable domain, with the rest looked up from reference TRBV11-3 and TRBJ2-1, is EAGVVQSPRYKIIEKKQPVAFWCNPISGHNTLYWYLQNLGQGPELLIRYENEEAVDDSQLPKDRFSAERLKGVDSTLKIQPAELGDSAVYLCASTVAVSYNEQFFGPGTRLTVL.

This clonotype was observed a handful of times. This chain connects TRBV5-8 to TRBJ2-7; TRBD1 matches at 9 bases. Losses at the gene ends were 1 base for V and 7 bases for J; bases not matched to a gene: 9. The CDR3 is made up of 15 amino acids. CDR1 is SGHTS, CDR2 YDEGEE, per germline. CDR3 residues: CASSLLGQGWVEQYF. DNA for the CDR3: TGTGCCAGCAGCTTGTTGGGACAGGGATGGGTGGAGCAGTACTTC.

V is TRBV6-6 and J is TRBJ1-4; D not resolved. The length of the CDR3 is 11 residues. Germline V gene data show CDR1 as MNHNY and CDR2 as SVGAGI (reference sequence). With 7 bases removed from V and 6 bases from J, the gap between germline ends came to 6 bases. The CDR3 region is CASTGDEKLFF. The CDR3 bases are TGTGCCAGCACCGGGGATGAAAAACTGTTTTTT.

The chain has TRBV20-1 and TRBJ2-2, with 8 bases identical to TRBD2. The CDR3 sequence is 14 residues long. Germline V CDR1 and CDR2: DFQATT, SNEGSKA (reference sequence). Trimming took 8 bases from V and 5 from J; bases not matched to a gene: 10. The CDR3: CSTQSGSRTGELFF. Here the CDR3 DNA reads TGCAGTACGCAGAGCGGGAGTCGGACCGGGGAGCTGTTTTTT.

V and J are TRBV12-3 or TRBV12-4 and TRBJ2-2; D gene ambiguous. The V end was cut by 4 bases, the J end by 0 bases, with 6 bases between. CDR3 size: 14 residues. CDR3 in amino acids: CASSSSSNTGELFF. The CDR3 DNA reads TGTGCCAGCAGTTCCTCGTCGAACACCGGGGAGCTGTTTTTT.

The chain employs TRBV6-2 or TRBV6-3 and TRBJ2-3; perhaps TRBD2 as D (5 bases). Between the trimmed V and J ends, which lost 2 bases and 3 bases, there was a span of 9 bases. The CDR3 has 14 residues. Per germline, CDR1 MNHEY and CDR2 SVGEGT. This CDR3 reads CASSYPDWTDTQYF. CDR3 coding DNA: TGTGCCAGCAGTTACCCGGACTGGACAGATACGCAGTATTTT.

This clonotype was seen repeatedly, ten times or more. V and J are TRBV7-2 and TRBJ1-6; D is unclear. V was shortened by 5 bases and J by 9 bases, with 8 bases between the two germline ends. The CDR3 is 12 residues long. The V gene's germline CDR1 is SGHTA and CDR2 FQGNSA. Written as DNA, the CDR3 is TGTGCCAGCAGCACCATGGGTTCACCCCTCCACTTT. This codes for CASSTMGSPLHF.

The chain couples TRBV6-2 or TRBV6-3 to TRBJ2-3, with TRBD1 as a possible D gene (6 bases). Trimming removed 2 bases at V and 1 base at J, with 10 bases between. CDR1 MNHEY and CDR2 SVGEGT come from the germline V gene. CDR3 length equals 15 residues. Here the CDR3 DNA reads TGTGCCAGCAGTTACAGGGACACCGGCACAGATACGCAGTATTTT. Its protein product is CASSYRDTGTDTQYF.

The chain uses TRBV11-3 and TRBJ2-1, with D possibly matching TRBD2 (5 bases). Germline V gives CDR1 SGHNT, CDR2 YENEEA. V was cut by 7 bases and J by 0 bases, with 13 bases left in between. The length of the CDR3 is 15 residues. CDR3 amino acids: CASTRGRSSYNEQFF. In DNA form, the CDR3 reads TGTGCCAGCACCCGCGGGCGGAGCTCCTACAATGAGCAGTTCTTC.

The chain links TRBV6-2 or TRBV6-3 to TRBJ2-5; D is ambiguous. Germline CDR1 and CDR2: MNHEY and SVGEGT. The CDR3 loop spans 15 amino acids. V was trimmed by 0 bases and J by 0 bases, leaving 8 bases between them. CDR3 nucleotide sequence: TGTGCCAGCAGTTACTCGAAGGCAGACCAAGAGACCCAGTACTTC. Encoded protein: CASSYSKADQETQYF.

This sequence joins TRBV5-1 and TRBJ2-3, with D perhaps given as TRBD1 or TRBD2 (5 bases each). Germline loops: CDR1 SGHRS, CDR2 YFSETQ. Trimming took off 4 bases at V and 2 bases at J, with 11 bases between the two ends. The CDR3 spans 14 residues. The CDR3 nucleotides read TGCGCCAGCAGCATCCGGGGCCTCACAGATACGCAGTATTTT. Its translation is CASSIRGLTDTQYF.

In its sample, this clonotype was seen a few times. The V call is TRBV7-8, the J call TRBJ2-6; D possibly corresponds to TRBD1 (6 bases). Germline V gives CDR1 SGHVS, CDR2 FQNEAQ. This CDR3 is 14 amino acids long. The V end lost 5 bases, the J end lost 6 bases, and 11 bases lay between the germline ends. This chain's CDR3 is CASSPRGLANVLTF. For the CDR3, the DNA is TGTGCCAGCAGCCCCAGGGGTCTGGCCAACGTCCTGACTTTC. Complete variable domain (other parts from reference TRBV7-8 and TRBJ2-6): GAGVSQSPRYKVAKRGQDVALRCDPISGHVSLFWYQQALGQGPEFLTYFQNEAQLDKSGLPSDRFFAERPEGSVSTLKIQRTQQEDSAVYLCASSPRGLANVLTFGAGSRLTVL.

This clonotype was seen many times. The chain uses TRBV7-2 and TRBJ2-7; a weak D match, TRBD1 (5 bases). V lost 5 bases and J lost 0, with 11 bases in between. The CDR3 consists of 14 residues. Germline CDR1 SGHTA, CDR2 FQGNSA. The CDR3: CASSRGGLSYEQYF. CDR3 in DNA: TGTGCCAGCAGCAGGGGTGGCCTCTCCTACGAGCAGTACTTC.

In its sample, this clonotype was seen many times. V is TRBV7-2 and J is TRBJ2-1, with 12 nucleotides matching TRBD2. The J segment lost 0 bases and the V segment lost 4 bases, leaving 4 bases of the junction unmatched. CDR3 length: 17 residues. Germline-derived CDR1 and CDR2 are SGHTA and FQGNSA. This CDR3 is CASSSLAGGSSYNEQFF. The CDR3 coding sequence is TGTGCCAGCAGCTCCCTAGCGGGAGGGAGCTCCTACAATGAGCAGTTCTTC.

The chain joins TRBV6-1 to TRBJ1-5, with D unresolved. The CDR3 runs 16 residues. Germline CDR1 reads MNHNS; CDR2 reads SASEGT. V was clipped by 10 bases and J by 0 bases, with 19 bases between them. The CDR3 DNA is TGTGCCACTCAGCCCGGGTCTTCTTATAGCAATCAGCCCCAGCATTTT. Translating gives CATQPGSSYSNQPQHF.

This clonotype turned up a few times. The rearrangement uses TRBV7-2 and TRBJ1-1; 7 positions match TRBD1. Germline lookup yields CDR1 SGHTA and CDR2 FQGNSA. V dropped 4 bases and J dropped 2; count of bases not matched to a gene: 22. CDR3 length: 20 residues. CDR3 residues: CASSSMTGLRGAKINTEAFF. The DNA of the CDR3 is TGTGCCAGCAGCTCCATGACAGGGTTACGCGGGGCGAAAATAAACACTGAAGCTTTCTTT.

V usage is TRBV29-1 and J usage is TRBJ2-2; D possibly matches TRBD1 or TRBD2 (5 bases each). The CDR3 consists of 13 residues. Between the trimmed V and J ends, which lost 7 bases and 2 bases, there was a span of 11 bases. Germline CDR1 reads SQVTM; CDR2 reads ANQGSEA. The CDR3 DNA reads as TGCAGCGGGATGGGGGAAAACACCGGGGAGCTGTTTTTT. Its translation: CSGMGENTGELFF.

This clonotype was seen a handful of times. This chain links TRBV7-8 with TRBJ2-5; D might be TRBD2 (6 bases). The CDR3 runs to 15 residues. The ends were cut back, 8 bases at V and 0 bases at J, with 16 bases in the middle. Germline V gene lookup returns CDR1 SGHVS and CDR2 FQNEAQ. The CDR3 DNA reads TGTGCCAGCGGACTGACTAGTCTGGACCAAGAGACCCAGTACTTC. It translates to CASGLTSLDQETQYF.

V and J are TRBV11-3 and TRBJ2-3; 11 bases line up with TRBD2. Trimming took 3 bases from V and 5 from J; bases not matched to a gene: 7. CDR1 SGHNT and CDR2 YENEEA come from the germline V gene. The CDR3 is made up of 16 amino acids. CDR3 amino acids: CASSFRLAGSGDTQYF. The CDR3 DNA follows: TGTGCCAGCAGCTTCCGACTAGCGGGGTCTGGAGATACGCAGTATTTT.

The genes are TRBV4-3 and TRBJ2-7, with 13 bases lining up with TRBD2. V lost 0 bases to trimming and J lost 3 bases; unmatched junction nucleotides: 11. Germline V gene data show CDR1 as LGHNA and CDR2 as YSLEER. The CDR3 is 19 amino acids. The CDR3 nucleotides read TGCGCCAGCAGCCAAGATTATTCCGGGACTAGCGGGATATACTACGAGCAGTACTTC. It yields the protein CASSQDYSGTSGIYYEQYF.

This clonotype was recorded at least ten times. The CDR3 region is CATSRSSGKDTQYF. In DNA form, the CDR3 reads TGTGCCACCAGCAGAAGTAGCGGGAAGGATACGCAGTATTTT. This chain links TRBV15 with TRBJ2-3; 8 bases map to TRBD2. Per germline, CDR1 LNHNV and CDR2 YYDKDF (reference sequence). The CDR3 has 14 amino acids. After removal of 2 bases from V and 6 bases from J, the junction contained 4 bases not matched to a gene.

V usage is TRBV27 and J usage is TRBJ1-2; no clear D gene. This CDR3 is built from 12 residues. The V gene's germline CDR1 is MNHEY and CDR2 SMNVEV (reference sequence). With 5 bases removed from V and 4 bases from J, the gap between germline ends came to 8 bases. CDR3 protein: CASSPPPYGYTF. CDR3 DNA: TGTGCCAGCAGTCCGCCCCCCTATGGCTACACCTTC.